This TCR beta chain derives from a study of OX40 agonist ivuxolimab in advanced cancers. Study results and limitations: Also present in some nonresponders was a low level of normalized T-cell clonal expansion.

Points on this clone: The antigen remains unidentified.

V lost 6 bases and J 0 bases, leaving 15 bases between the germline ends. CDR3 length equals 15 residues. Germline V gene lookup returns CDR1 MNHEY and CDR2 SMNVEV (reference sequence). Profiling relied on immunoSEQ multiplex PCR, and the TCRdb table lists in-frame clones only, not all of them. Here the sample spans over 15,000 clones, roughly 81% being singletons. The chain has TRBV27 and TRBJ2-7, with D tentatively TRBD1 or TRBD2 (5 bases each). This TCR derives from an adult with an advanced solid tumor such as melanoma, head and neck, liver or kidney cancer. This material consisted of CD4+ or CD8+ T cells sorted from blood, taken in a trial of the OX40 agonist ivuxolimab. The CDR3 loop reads CASSVGTASSYEQYF. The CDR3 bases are TGTGCCAGCAGCGTAGGGACGGCTAGCTCCTACGAGCAGTACTTC.